One sample yielded the 31 T cell receptor beta chains listed below, sequenced in a study of T cell responses to AZD1222 COVID-19 vaccine. Using immunoSEQ multiplex PCR, the repertoire was profiled, and TCRdb retains in-frame clones only, with some absent. The sample includes roughly 170,000 clones, about 92% seen only once; the top ten take about 0.9%. Here the sequenced sample was peripheral blood, taken on day 0 of AZD1222 vaccination. Receptor source: an adult in good health.

The chain carries TRBV12-3 or TRBV12-4 and TRBJ2-7; perhaps TRBD1 as D (5 bases). Trimming removed 3 bases from V and 4 bases from J, with 7 bases in between. The CDR3 sequence is 12 residues long. The CDR3 DNA reads TGTGCCAGCAGTTTTCAGGGATACGAGCAGTACTTC. This codes for CASSFQGYEQYF.

This rearrangement joins TRBV2 to TRBJ1-5, with a possible D match to TRBD1 (5 bases). Germline-derived CDR1 and CDR2 are SNHLY and FYNNEI. This CDR3 comprises 11 residues. V lost 11 bases, J lost 6 bases, and 11 bases lay in between. CDR3 coding DNA: TGTGCCCGGGGACCCAGTCAGCCCCAGCATTTT. Its protein product is CARGPSQPQHF.

CDR3 DNA sequence: TGTGCCAGCAGCGTAGCTCCTAGCGGGGGCACTAGCACAGATACGCAGTATTTT. Encoded protein: CASSVAPSGGTSTDTQYF. The gene calls are TRBV9 and TRBJ2-3, with 10 bases matching TRBD2. J was trimmed by 0 bases and V by 0 bases; bases with no gene match: 7. The CDR3 loop spans 18 amino acids. Germline assignment: CDR1 SGDLS and CDR2 YYNGEE.

This chain links TRBV27 with TRBJ1-6, with TRBD1 as a possible D gene (6 bases). CDR1 and CDR2 from the germline V gene are MNHEY and SMNVEV (reference sequence). The V end lost 0 bases, the J end lost 13 bases, and 10 bases lay between the germline ends. The CDR3 runs 13 residues. CDR3 sequence (DNA): TGTGCCAGCAGTTTATCCCGACAGGAGCCCCTCCACTTT. Translated: CASSLSRQEPLHF.

V gene TRBV10-3 combines with J gene TRBJ2-7; 12 nucleotides agree with TRBD1. The germline V gene has CDR1 ENHRY and CDR2 SYGVKD. The CDR3 covers 15 residues. The J segment lost 2 bases and the V segment lost 2 bases, leaving 1 base of the junction unmatched. This CDR3 reads CAISEGTGGPYEQYF. CDR3 DNA sequence: TGTGCCATCAGTGAGGGGACAGGGGGCCCCTACGAGCAGTACTTC.

The table lists this clone with a count of one. This rearrangement joins TRBV7-8 to TRBJ2-7; tentative D call: TRBD1 (6 bases). CDR3 length equals 15 residues. The germline V gene encodes CDR1 SGHVS and CDR2 FQNEAQ. The V end was cut by 5 bases, the J end by 2 bases, with 16 bases between. CDR3 nucleotide sequence: TGTGCCAGCAGCCAAGGAAGGACAGTGGCCTACGAGCAGTACTTC. Protein: CASSQGRTVAYEQYF.

This clone was found once. The chain recombines TRBV5-1 with TRBJ2-2; tentative D call: TRBD2 (6 bases). Germline V gives CDR1 SGHRS, CDR2 YFSETQ. Trimming pared 6 bases from V and 5 bases from J, leaving 17 bases between. This CDR3 spans 15 amino acids. CDR3 amino acids: CASIPGTEGTGELFF. Here the CDR3 DNA reads TGCGCCAGCATCCCCGGGACGGAGGGAACCGGGGAGCTGTTTTTT.

The chain is built from TRBV7-9 and TRBJ1-1; TRBD1 matches at 9 bases. CDR1 is SEHNR, CDR2 FQNEAQ, per germline (reference sequence). The CDR3 is 16 residues long. Losses at the gene ends were 6 bases for V and 5 bases for J; bases not matched to a gene: 13. CDR3 in DNA: TGTGCCAGCAGGTCTAGGGTGGGACAGGGTCGGACTGAAGCTTTCTTT. Translation gives CASRSRVGQGRTEAFF.

The rearrangement links TRBV7-8 to TRBJ1-5; 7 bases map to TRBD1. Germline V gives CDR1 SGHVS, CDR2 FQNEAQ. CDR3 length equals 18 residues. V lost 3 bases to trimming and J lost 1 base; unmatched junction nucleotides: 12. The DNA for the CDR3 is TGTGCCAGCAGCTTCCTTCAGGGGGACCGGGTAAGCAATCAGCCCCAGCATTTT. Translation: CASSFLQGDRVSNQPQHF.

The rearrangement joins TRBV2 to TRBJ1-5; the match to TRBD1 covers 7 bases. Germline V gene data show CDR1 as SNHLY and CDR2 as FYNNEI. CDR3 length: 13 amino acids. V was pared by 3 bases and J by 7 bases, with 3 bases of the junction left unmatched. CDR3 coding DNA: TGTGCCAGCAGTGAGTCCAGGGGGCAGCCCCAGCATTTT. This gives the protein CASSESRGQPQHF.

The chain joins TRBV24-1 to TRBJ2-5; D is possibly TRBD1 (5 bases). This CDR3 is 15 amino acids long. V was cut by 1 base and J by 1 base, with 9 bases left in between. The V gene's germline CDR1 is KGHDR and CDR2 SFDVKD. CDR3 residues: CATSDLSGFQETQYF. The DNA of the CDR3 is TGTGCCACCAGTGATTTATCAGGGTTCCAAGAGACCCAGTACTTC.

This clone came up once. V is TRBV3-1 (or the pseudogene TRBV3-2) and J is TRBJ1-1; D might be TRBD1 (6 bases). Germline lookup yields CDR1 LGHDT and CDR2 YNNKEL (reference sequence). The V end was cut by 6 bases, the J end by 5 bases, with 19 bases between. The CDR3 contains 15 residues. The CDR3 DNA reads as TGTGCCAGCAGTCCCTACACAGGGAGTGGGACTGAAGCTTTCTTT. This codes for CASSPYTGSGTEAFF.

The V call is TRBV24-1, the J call TRBJ2-7; tentatively, D is TRBD1 (6 bases). Germline V gene sequence: CDR1 KGHDR, CDR2 SFDVKD. This CDR3 contains 15 residues. V shed 4 bases and J shed 8 bases, with 20 bases lying between them. In DNA form, the CDR3 reads TGTGCCACCAGTGACCCCGTCGAAGGGGGAAGGCAGCAGTACTTC. This sequence encodes CATSDPVEGGRQQYF.

The rearrangement joins TRBV12-3 or TRBV12-4 to TRBJ2-7; D is uncertain. The V gene lost 3 bases and the J gene lost 5 bases, with 11 bases spanning the gap. This CDR3 comprises 13 residues. CDR3 nucleotides: TGTGCCAGCAGTTTTCGAGGTAGGAACGAGCAGTACTTC. Amino acids: CASSFRGRNEQYF.

V gene TRBV5-4 combines with J gene TRBJ1-3; D is unclear. The germline V gene encodes CDR1 SGHNT and CDR2 YYREEE (reference sequence). This CDR3 region has 17 residues. Trimming left V 0 bases short and J 4 bases short, with 17 bases between. CDR3: CASSLGGDLGGGNTIYF. The CDR3 coding sequence is TGTGCCAGCAGCTTGGGTGGAGACCTCGGCGGGGGAAACACCATATATTTT.

This sequence joins TRBV5-4 and TRBJ1-1, with 7 nucleotides matching TRBD1. Germline CDR1 reads SGHNT; CDR2 reads YYREEE (reference sequence). The CDR3 is 15 residues long. The V and J ends lost 4 bases and 1 base, in that order; junction bases with no gene match: 7. The CDR3 loop is CASSQQGRKNTEAFF. CDR3 DNA: TGTGCCAGCAGCCAACAGGGGAGGAAGAACACTGAAGCTTTCTTT.

The gene calls are TRBV3-1 (or the pseudogene TRBV3-2) and TRBJ1-6; D is undetermined. Trimming pared 3 bases from V and 5 bases from J, leaving 8 bases between. This CDR3 contains 14 residues. CDR1 LGHDT and CDR2 YNNKEL come from the germline V gene (reference sequence). DNA for the CDR3: TGTGCCAGCAGCCAGGGCAGTAATAATTCACCCCTCCACTTT. It yields the protein CASSQGSNNSPLHF.

Here the CDR3 reads CASRSFPAQGSSYEQYF. CDR3 DNA sequence: TGCGCCAGCAGGAGCTTCCCTGCACAGGGAAGCTCCTACGAGCAGTACTTC. The chain links TRBV5-1 to TRBJ2-7, with D possibly being TRBD1 (6 bases). The germline CDR1 and CDR2 sequences are SGHRS and YFSETQ. The CDR3 totals 17 residues. V was cut by 5 bases and J by 0 bases, with 21 bases left in between.

V is TRBV6-1 and J is TRBJ1-1, with D possibly TRBD1 on 5 matching bases. The germline gives CDR1 MNHNS, CDR2 SASEGT. V lost 4 bases to trimming and J lost 1 base, with 16 bases between them. This CDR3 comprises 16 residues. The CDR3 reads CASSGQRTLTNTEAFF. For the CDR3, the DNA is TGTGCCAGCAGTGGACAGCGGACCCTAACGAACACTGAAGCTTTCTTT.

The V call is TRBV3-1 (or the pseudogene TRBV3-2), the J call TRBJ1-1, with D possibly being TRBD1 (5 bases). The V gene's germline CDR1 is LGHDT and CDR2 YNNKEL (reference sequence). Trimming took 1 base from V and 6 from J, leaving 15 bases between them. CDR3 length: 15 residues. CDR3 region: CASSQGSRAGPEAFF. Written as DNA, the CDR3 is TGTGCCAGCAGCCAAGGCTCCCGAGCGGGACCTGAAGCTTTCTTT.

This clone came up once. This sequence joins TRBV4-3 and TRBJ1-6; the D gene is possibly TRBD1 (5 bases). The CDR3 totals 17 residues. Germline V lookup: CDR1 LGHNA, CDR2 YSLEER. V was shortened by 3 bases and J by 7 bases, with 19 bases between the two germline ends. DNA of the CDR3: TGCGCCAGCAGCCAGGACCCGGGGCCTACAGTCAATTCACCCCTCCACTTT. Protein: CASSQDPGPTVNSPLHF.

The chain employs TRBV2 and TRBJ1-2, with D uncertain. The CDR3 covers 14 residues. V lost 5 bases and J lost 0, with 10 bases in between. In germline, CDR1 is SNHLY, CDR2 FYNNEI. The CDR3 DNA sequence: TGTGCCAGCAGTACTGCCTTGGCTAACTATGGCTACACCTTC. This translates into CASSTALANYGYTF.

The table lists this clone with a count of one. Here the CDR3 reads CASKFSVNTEAFF. In DNA, the CDR3 is TGTGCCAGCAAGTTTTCGGTGAACACTGAAGCTTTCTTT. V usage is TRBV27 and J usage is TRBJ1-1, with D uncertain. V was clipped by 7 bases and J by 0 bases, with 9 bases between them. CDR3 length: 13 residues. CDR1 is MNHEY, CDR2 SMNVEV, per germline (reference sequence).

The chain combines TRBV28 with TRBJ1-5, with D unresolved. V was clipped by 7 bases and J by 2 bases, with 15 bases between them. The V gene's germline CDR1 is MDHEN and CDR2 SYDVKM. The CDR3 sequence is 15 residues long. The DNA of the CDR3 is TGTGCCAGCATCCCCCCGGGAAACGGCAATCAGCCCCAGCATTTT. It encodes CASIPPGNGNQPQHF.

The J gene is TRBJ2-1, the V gene TRBV5-5; D is unclear. Between the trimmed V and J ends, which lost 3 bases and 6 bases, there was a span of 4 bases. This CDR3 has 11 amino acids. Germline lookup yields CDR1 SGHKS and CDR2 YYEKEE (reference sequence). CDR3 nucleotide sequence: TGTGCCAGCAGCTCTTTCAATGAGCAGTTCTTC. It specifies CASSSFNEQFF. Supplemented by reference TRBV5-5 and TRBJ2-1, the full variable domain reads DAGVTQSPTHLIKTRGQQVTLRCSPISGHKSVSWYQQVLGQGPQFIFQYYEKEERGRGNFPDRFSARQFPNYSSELNVNALLLGDSALYLCASSSFNEQFFGPGTRLTVL.

The chain employs TRBV4-1 and TRBJ2-1; TRBD2 is a possible D gene (6 bases). Per germline, CDR1 MGHRA and CDR2 YSYEKL. The CDR3 sequence is 17 residues long. V was shortened by 4 bases and J by 8 bases, with 24 bases between the two germline ends. CDR3 sequence: CASSPKRGREVSYEQFF. CDR3 nucleotide sequence: TGCGCCAGCAGCCCCAAACGGGGCAGGGAGGTTAGTTATGAGCAGTTCTTC.

This rearrangement joins TRBV5-6 to TRBJ1-2, with 11 bases lining up with TRBD1. In germline, CDR1 is SGHDT, CDR2 YYEEEE. The trim removed 7 bases at V and 0 bases at J, leaving 14 bases unmatched. There are 18 residues in the CDR3. CDR3 DNA: TGTGCCAGCTCTAATTGGGGGACAGGGGGATTCTCTAACTATGGCTACACCTTC. It is translated as CASSNWGTGGFSNYGYTF.

The chain combines TRBV6-5 with TRBJ2-7, with unresolved D. Trimming stripped 0 bases from V and 2 bases from J, with 14 bases between. Germline values: CDR1 MNHEY, CDR2 SVGAGI. This CDR3 spans 16 amino acids. This CDR3 is CASSYSGLVSPYEQYF. The DNA for the CDR3 is TGTGCCAGCAGTTACTCAGGTCTCGTCAGTCCCTACGAGCAGTACTTC.

This chain joins TRBV6-1 and TRBJ1-6; perhaps TRBD1 as D (5 bases). Germline V lookup: CDR1 MNHNS, CDR2 SASEGT. The CDR3 totals 15 residues. Trimming pared 2 bases from V and 8 bases from J, leaving 13 bases between. This CDR3 is CASSEFKDNYSPLHF. In DNA form, the CDR3 reads TGTGCCAGCAGTGAATTTAAGGACAACTATTCACCCCTCCACTTT.

The chain has TRBV29-1 and TRBJ1-3; no clear D gene. Germline loops: CDR1 SQVTM, CDR2 ANQGSEA. This CDR3 region has 13 residues. V lost 4 bases and J 2 bases, leaving 9 bases between the germline ends. The DNA for the CDR3 is TGCAGCGTTGTGCGTGATGCTGGAAACACCATATATTTT. Amino acid sequence: CSVVRDAGNTIYF.

This chain links TRBV5-1 with TRBJ2-1; tentative D call: TRBD1 (6 bases). Trimming removed 3 bases from V and 6 bases from J, with 19 bases in between. Germline assignment: CDR1 SGHRS and CDR2 YFSETQ. The length of the CDR3 is 16 residues. The CDR3 bases are TGCGCCAGCAGCTCCACCTCGGACAGTTCAGTCAATGAGCAGTTCTTC. It codes for CASSSTSDSSVNEQFF.